The rows below give T cell receptor beta chains drawn from one sample of a study of blood T cell repertoires in COVID-19. The protocol was immunoSEQ multiplex PCR, while the TCRdb copy is restricted to in-frame clones and leaves out a portion. Of tens of thousands of clones in the sample, around 87% were seen once. Source material: peripheral blood. These receptors originate from a woman in her fifties or sixties with active or convalescent COVID-19. Each CDR3 is given with its conserved first and last residue. D genes are given only for firm matches. Some rows have no size entry. The others give once, few or many, or a class for an expanded clone.

DNA,CDR3,J,D,V,size
TGCGCCAGCAGCCCGAAGAAATACAGCGGGGGACTCCCGGGGTACGAGCAGTACTTC,CASSPKKYSGGLPGYEQYF,TRBJ2-7,TRBD2,TRBV4-3,NA
TGTGCCAGCAGCCCGACAAGGGGGCACACAGATACGCAGTATTTT,CASSPTRGHTDTQYF,TRBJ2-3,TRBD1,TRBV7-8,once
TGTGCCAGCAGCCGAGCGACAGGTTCGAGCTCTGGAAACACCATATATTTT,CASSRATGSSSGNTIYF,TRBJ1-3,NA,TRBV7-9,NA
TGTGCCAGCAGCGCCAGGGGGTCCCAAGAGACCCAGTACTTC,CASSARGSQETQYF,TRBJ2-5,TRBD1,TRBV6-2/TRBV6-3,NA
TGTGCCAGCTCACCACTTCCGCGGGGGGGCCGCACAGATACGCAGTATTTT,CASSPLPRGGRTDTQYF,TRBJ2-3,TRBD2,TRBV18,NA
TGTGCCAGCAAGGGGCAGCGGGGGAACACCGGGGAGCTGTTTTTT,CASKGQRGNTGELFF,TRBJ2-2,TRBD2,TRBV6-5,few
TGCGCCAGCAGCCAAGGGCCTAGCGGGAGTGATACGAACTCCTACAATGAGCAGTTCTTC,CASSQGPSGSDTNSYNEQFF,TRBJ2-1,TRBD2,TRBV4-3,NA
TGTGCCAGCAGTTTTTCGGGAGCTGGAAACACCATATATTTT,CASSFSGAGNTIYF,TRBJ1-3,NA,TRBV27,NA
TGTGCCAGCAGTTCATGGCCGGGACAGGGGGGGCAGCCCCAGCATTTT,CASSSWPGQGGQPQHF,TRBJ1-5,TRBD1,TRBV5-5,NA
TGTGCCTCCACCCCCCCGGGGTCAGAGACCCAGTACTTC,CASTPPGSETQYF,TRBJ2-5,NA,TRBV7-3,NA
TGTGCCAGCTCACCACAGTCAGGGGGCAACTATGGCTACACCTTC,CASSPQSGGNYGYTF,TRBJ1-2,TRBD1,TRBV18,NA
TGTGCCAGTAGTCCCACGGGGGGCCTCTCTGGGGCCAACGTCCTGACTTTC,CASSPTGGLSGANVLTF,TRBJ2-6,NA,TRBV19,NA
TGTGCCAGCAGTATAGGGCTAGCTACCAATGAGCAGTTCTTC,CASSIGLATNEQFF,TRBJ2-1,NA,TRBV6-6,NA
TGTGCCAGCAGCTTAGGGGGGACAGGGAGGTTAGATACGCAGTATTTT,CASSLGGTGRLDTQYF,TRBJ2-3,TRBD1,TRBV7-2,NA
TGTGCCAGCTCACCAACAGCGGGGTTTGGGGAGCAGTTCTTC,CASSPTAGFGEQFF,TRBJ2-1,TRBD2,TRBV18,once
TGTGCCAGTAGTATTCGGCGGCAAGAGACCCAGTACTTC,CASSIRRQETQYF,TRBJ2-5,NA,TRBV19,NA
TGTGCCAGCAGCTTGGCAGGGGACAGCTATGGCTACACCTTC,CASSLAGDSYGYTF,TRBJ1-2,TRBD1,TRBV5-5,NA
TGTGCCAGCAGTTCTCGACTAGCGGGGGCCCTTTCCTACGAGCAGTACTTC,CASSSRLAGALSYEQYF,TRBJ2-7,TRBD2,TRBV7-2,NA
TGTGCCAGCAGCTTAAACCAGGGTGGATATGGCTACACCTTC,CASSLNQGGYGYTF,TRBJ1-2,NA,TRBV7-3,NA
TGTGCCACCAGCAGAGGTTCAGGGAACACTGAAGCTTTCTTT,CATSRGSGNTEAFF,TRBJ1-1,NA,TRBV15,NA
TGTGCCATCAGTGAGGCCAGGGACAGAATATTTAACTATGGCTACACCTTC,CAISEARDRIFNYGYTF,TRBJ1-2,TRBD1,TRBV10-3,NA
TGTGCCAGCAGCCCAAACTTAATCCCCCGGACAGGGGGCTACGAGCAGTACTTC,CASSPNLIPRTGGYEQYF,TRBJ2-7,TRBD1,TRBV9,NA
TGCAGTGCTAGTACAGGGGTGAACACTGAAGCTTTCTTT,CSASTGVNTEAFF,TRBJ1-1,TRBD1,TRBV20-1,NA
TGTGCCACCAGTGGGCCGGGGAACACTGAAGCTTTCTTT,CATSGPGNTEAFF,TRBJ1-1,NA,TRBV24-1,NA
TGTGCCAGCAGCTTGGGAACTAGCCTTTGGGGAACCTACAATGAGCAGTTCTTC,CASSLGTSLWGTYNEQFF,TRBJ2-1,NA,TRBV3-1/TRBV3-2,few
TGCGCCAGCAGCCAAGAGGGCCCCCCCAACACAGATACGCAGTATTTT,CASSQEGPPNTDTQYF,TRBJ2-3,NA,TRBV4-3,NA
TGTGCCAGCAGCTTAGCGCCTAGCAGCACCGGGGAGCTGTTTTTT,CASSLAPSSTGELFF,TRBJ2-2,NA,TRBV7-6,NA
TGCGCCAGCAGCTTGGGGACGAGGGATGAAAAACTGTTTTTT,CASSLGTRDEKLFF,TRBJ1-4,NA,TRBV5-1,NA
TGTGCCACCCGACAGGGCCGGGGGAACACTGAAGCTTTCTTT,CATRQGRGNTEAFF,TRBJ1-1,TRBD1,TRBV6-5,NA
TGTGCCAGCAGCCCTAATTATCAGCCCCAGCATTTT,CASSPNYQPQHF,TRBJ1-5,NA,TRBV12-3/TRBV12-4,NA
TGTGCCAGCAGTTACTCCGACAGGGGGTACTACGAGCAGTACTTC,CASSYSDRGYYEQYF,TRBJ2-7,TRBD1,TRBV6-5,once
TGTGCCAGCAGCCTTTGGGACAGTAACTATGGCTACACCTTC,CASSLWDSNYGYTF,TRBJ1-2,TRBD1,TRBV5-5,NA
TGTGCCAGCAGCCCGCGGAGGGCAGGCACTGAAGCTTTCTTT,CASSPRRAGTEAFF,TRBJ1-1,NA,TRBV7-9,once
TGTGCCAGCAGTTTAAGCGGGACAGGAAGCACAGATACGCAGTATTTT,CASSLSGTGSTDTQYF,TRBJ2-3,NA,TRBV27,once
TGTGCCAGCAGCTCCGGGGACACCATGTACAATGAGCAGTTCTTC,CASSSGDTMYNEQFF,TRBJ2-1,NA,TRBV7-3,NA
TGTGCCAGCAGCGAGATTAGAACCACTGAAGCTTTCTTT,CASSEIRTTEAFF,TRBJ1-1,NA,TRBV9,NA
TGCAGCGGGGTAACAGGGGTGGAGACCCAGTACTTC,CSGVTGVETQYF,TRBJ2-5,TRBD1,TRBV29-1,NA
TGTGCCAGTAGTATGGGCATAGGCTATGGCTACACCTTC,CASSMGIGYGYTF,TRBJ1-2,NA,TRBV19,NA
TGCGCCAGCAGCCAAGACCCCGGGGGATCCCTCTACGAGCAGTACTTC,CASSQDPGGSLYEQYF,TRBJ2-7,NA,TRBV4-3,NA
TGTGCCAGCAGTTCTCGCCTAGCGGGGCGGGATACGCAGTATTTT,CASSSRLAGRDTQYF,TRBJ2-3,TRBD2,TRBV6-5,NA
TGTGCCAGTAAAAGCGGCAATCAGCCCCAGCATTTT,CASKSGNQPQHF,TRBJ1-5,NA,TRBV19,NA
TGTGCCAGCAGCCCAATGGGGGCCCGGGAGACCCAGTACTTC,CASSPMGARETQYF,TRBJ2-5,NA,TRBV7-3,few
TGTGCCAGCAGCGTAGATGGAGGGGGCGGTGAAGCTTTCTTT,CASSVDGGGGEAFF,TRBJ1-1,TRBD1,TRBV9,NA
TGTGCCAGCAGCGGGCAGGAGGCCTACAATCAGCCCCAGCATTTT,CASSGQEAYNQPQHF,TRBJ1-5,NA,TRBV5-6,NA
TGTGCCAGCAGCCCCCCGGGACAGGGGCCCTGGAACACTGAAGCTTTCTTT,CASSPPGQGPWNTEAFF,TRBJ1-1,TRBD1,TRBV5-4,NA
TGTGCCAGTAGTATAGGGGGCCTCGAAGCTTTCTTT,CASSIGGLEAFF,TRBJ1-1,NA,TRBV19,NA
TGTGCCAGTAGTCCGGACAGGGGGCAGAGTCAGCCCCAGCATTTT,CASSPDRGQSQPQHF,TRBJ1-5,TRBD1,TRBV19,NA
TGTGCCACGTCGGACAGGGGAAATCTAGATACGCAGTATTTT,CATSDRGNLDTQYF,TRBJ2-3,TRBD1,TRBV10-3,NA